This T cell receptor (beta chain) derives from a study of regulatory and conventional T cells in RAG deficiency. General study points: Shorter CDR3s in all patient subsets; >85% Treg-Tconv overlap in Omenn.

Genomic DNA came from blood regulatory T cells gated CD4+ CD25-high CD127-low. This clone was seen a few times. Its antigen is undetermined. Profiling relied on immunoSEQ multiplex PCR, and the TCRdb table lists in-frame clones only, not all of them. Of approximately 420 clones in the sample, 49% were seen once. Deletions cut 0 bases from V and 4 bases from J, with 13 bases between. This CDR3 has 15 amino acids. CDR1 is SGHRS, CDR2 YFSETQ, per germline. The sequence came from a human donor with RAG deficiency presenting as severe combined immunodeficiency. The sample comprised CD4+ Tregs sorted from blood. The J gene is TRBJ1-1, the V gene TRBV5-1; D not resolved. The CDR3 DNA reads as TGCGCCAGCAGCTTGGAATGGAGGGTCGGCACTGAAGCTTTCTTT. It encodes CASSLEWRVGTEAFF.